The rows below give T cell receptor beta chains drawn from one sample of a study of blood T cell repertoires in COVID-19. The data were produced by immunoSEQ multiplex PCR, yet TCRdb's version contains in-frame clones alone and is incomplete. The sample has about 210,000 clones; almost 85% are singletons. The sequenced sample consisted of peripheral blood. The receptors shown here come from a woman between 40 and 55 years old with acute or convalescent COVID-19. CDR3s include the opening cysteine and the closing phenylalanine or tryptophan. Fields, in order: CDR3 protein, CDR3 DNA, J gene, clone size, CDR3 length, V gene, D gene. The D gene is left open where the match is weak. The size field is filled for only some rows; it gives once, few, many or a size class.

cdr3_aa: CASSFGTGSYTEAFF
cdr3_nt: TGTGCCAGCAGCTTCGGGACAGGGAGCTACACTGAAGCTTTCTTT
j_call: TRBJ1-1
clone_size: once
cdr3_length: 15
v_call: TRBV5-8
d_call: TRBD1

cdr3_aa: CASSRTSGGPDTQYF
cdr3_nt: TGCGCCAGCAGCCGGACTAGCGGGGGGCCAGATACGCAGTATTTT
j_call: TRBJ2-3
clone_size: few
cdr3_length: 15
v_call: TRBV5-1
d_call: TRBD2

cdr3_aa: CSGNRDRSFNTEAFF
cdr3_nt: TGCAGCGGGAACCGGGACAGGTCTTTTAACACTGAAGCTTTCTTT
j_call: TRBJ1-1
clone_size: -
cdr3_length: 15
v_call: TRBV29-1
d_call: TRBD1

cdr3_aa: CASSAGGSGYTF
cdr3_nt: TGTGCCAGCAGTGCTGGAGGGAGTGGCTACACCTTC
j_call: TRBJ1-2
clone_size: -
cdr3_length: 12
v_call: TRBV2
d_call: -

cdr3_aa: CASNRDRVHGYTF
cdr3_nt: TGTGCCAGCAACCGGGACAGGGTTCATGGCTACACCTTC
j_call: TRBJ1-2
clone_size: -
cdr3_length: 13
v_call: TRBV6-5
d_call: TRBD1

cdr3_aa: CASSLGSGFITDTQYF
cdr3_nt: TGTGCCAGCAGCTTAGGTAGCGGCTTCATCACAGATACGCAGTATTTT
j_call: TRBJ2-3
clone_size: -
cdr3_length: 16
v_call: TRBV11-3
d_call: -

cdr3_aa: CASSPGQGLIYGYTF
cdr3_nt: TGTGCCAGCTCACCCGGACAGGGTTTGATCTATGGCTACACCTTC
j_call: TRBJ1-2
clone_size: -
cdr3_length: 15
v_call: TRBV18
d_call: TRBD1

cdr3_aa: CASSLSGAGGLEQFF
cdr3_nt: TGTGCCAGCAGCTTAAGTGGAGCGGGGGGGCTCGAGCAGTTCTTC
j_call: TRBJ2-1
clone_size: -
cdr3_length: 15
v_call: TRBV7-3
d_call: TRBD2

cdr3_aa: CASSSLSSYEQYF
cdr3_nt: TGTGCCAGCAGCTCCCTTAGCTCCTACGAGCAGTACTTC
j_call: TRBJ2-7
clone_size: -
cdr3_length: 13
v_call: TRBV7-9
d_call: -

cdr3_aa: CSANTGGVDTGELFF
cdr3_nt: TGCAGCGCCAACACAGGGGGGGTAGACACCGGGGAGCTGTTTTTT
j_call: TRBJ2-2
clone_size: -
cdr3_length: 15
v_call: TRBV29-1
d_call: -

cdr3_aa: CASSLDRASGNTIYF
cdr3_nt: TGCGCCAGCAGCTTAGACAGGGCGTCTGGAAACACCATATATTTT
j_call: TRBJ1-3
clone_size: -
cdr3_length: 15
v_call: TRBV5-1
d_call: TRBD1

cdr3_aa: CASSLEPTNQPQHF
cdr3_nt: TGTGCCAGCAGCTTGGAGCCAACCAATCAGCCCCAGCATTTT
j_call: TRBJ1-5
clone_size: -
cdr3_length: 14
v_call: TRBV5-5
d_call: -

cdr3_aa: CAPSTGGDANSPLHF
cdr3_nt: TGTGCCCCCTCAACAGGAGGGGATGCCAATTCACCCCTCCACTTT
j_call: TRBJ1-6
clone_size: -
cdr3_length: 15
v_call: TRBV5-3
d_call: -